In its sample, the clone carrying this T cell receptor (beta chain) was seen a few times. Its antigen is unknown. The record originates from a study of OX40 agonist ivuxolimab in advanced cancers. Study-wide results and limits: Relative to CD4+ cells, CD8+ T cells on average had more expanded clones. Normalized T-cell clonal expansion was also low in a subset of nonresponders.

Here immunoSEQ multiplex PCR was the method, and the copy in TCRdb shows in-frame clones only, minus some. The data contain just under 55,000 clones, approximately 80% of them singletons. CDR1 and CDR2 from the germline V gene are LNHDA and SQIVND (reference sequence). V trimming: 5 bases; J trimming: 2 bases; junction bases outside the gene matches: 8. The CDR3 covers 15 residues. This material consisted of CD4+ or CD8+ T cells sorted from blood, taken in a trial of the OX40 agonist ivuxolimab. The TCR originated in an adult with an advanced solid tumor such as melanoma, head and neck, liver or kidney cancer. This chain connects TRBV19 to TRBJ2-7; TRBD1 matches 8 bases. This CDR3 is CASSRPWTGPYEQYF. Here the CDR3 DNA reads TGTGCCAGTAGTCGACCTTGGACAGGGCCCTACGAGCAGTACTTC.